This T cell receptor beta chain was recorded in a study of identical twins. The study, taken as a whole, reports: While abundant cord blood beta clonotypes carried fewer insertions, memory repertoires showed no such pattern.

TCRdb re-called the 5' RACE reads with MiXCR, one entry per CDR3 protein. Among fewer than 250,000 distinct CDR3 sequences listed, approximately 7% were seen once. This clonotype came up a few times. The antigen remains undetermined. The CDR3 covers 15 residues. The germline V gene encodes CDR1 DFQATT and CDR2 SNEGSKA (reference sequence). J lost 6 bases, V lost 6 bases, and 9 bases had no gene match. The sample was also linked to a second study, of yellow fever vaccine responses in identical twins.

The TCR was taken from a woman between 18 and 29 years old in good health. The chain joins TRBV20-1 to TRBJ2-2; TRBD1 aligns across 11 bases. The specimen was memory (CD45RO+) T cells sorted from blood. The CDR3: CSAKGQGDGAGELFF. The CDR3 DNA reads TGCAGTGCAAAGGGACAGGGGGATGGGGCCGGGGAGCTGTTTTTT.